The clone carrying this T cell receptor delta chain was detected a few times. A far larger clone is just one base off, so this is likely a read error. Within the sample, other DNA sequences also encode this same CDR3. The data stem from a study of γδ T cells in repeated Plasmodium falciparum infection. TCRdb called clones from the multiplex PCR reads again using CATT. The data contain tens of thousands of delta-chain clones, about 1.5% of them singletons. The source of this sequence is a pool of human donors (malaria-infected and uninfected, not separated). The sequenced material came from gamma-delta T cells from blood.

CDR3 coding DNA: TGTGCTCTTGGGGAATTAGAGCGGGGGAGAAGGTACACCGATAAACTCATCTTT. It specifies CALGELERGRRYTDKLIF. The J gene is TRDJ1, the V gene TRDV1; TRDD3 might be the D (6 bases). The CDR3 spans 18 residues. Germline CDR1 TSWWSYY, CDR2 QGS. V lost 2 bases to trimming and J lost 0 bases, with 19 bases between them.